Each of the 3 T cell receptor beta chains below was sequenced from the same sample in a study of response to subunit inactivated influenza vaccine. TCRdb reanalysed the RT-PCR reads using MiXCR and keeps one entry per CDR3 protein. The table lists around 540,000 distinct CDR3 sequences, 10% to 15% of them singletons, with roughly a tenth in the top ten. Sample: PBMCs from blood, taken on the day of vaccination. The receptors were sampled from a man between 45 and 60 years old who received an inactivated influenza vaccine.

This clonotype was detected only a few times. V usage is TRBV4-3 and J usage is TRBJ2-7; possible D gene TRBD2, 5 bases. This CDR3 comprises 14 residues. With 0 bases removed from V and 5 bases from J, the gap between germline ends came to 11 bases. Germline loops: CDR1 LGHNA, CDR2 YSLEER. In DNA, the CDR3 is TGCGCCAGCAGCCAAGATATTTGGCGGGACGAGCAGTACTTC. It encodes CASSQDIWRDEQYF.

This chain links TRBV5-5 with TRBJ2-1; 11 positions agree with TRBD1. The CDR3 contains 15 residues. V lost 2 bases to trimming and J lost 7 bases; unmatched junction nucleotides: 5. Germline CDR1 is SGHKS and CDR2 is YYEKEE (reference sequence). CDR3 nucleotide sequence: TGTGCCAGCAGCTTTGGACAGGGGGCAGGGAATGAGCAGTTCTTC. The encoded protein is CASSFGQGAGNEQFF.

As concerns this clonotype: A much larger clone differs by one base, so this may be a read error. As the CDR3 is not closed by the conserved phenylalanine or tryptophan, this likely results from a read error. The CDR3 DNA reads as TGTGCCAGCAGCCCCTGGTCCGGGGAGCTGTTTTTA. Protein: CASSPWSGELFL. V usage is TRBV11-3 and J usage is TRBJ2-2; D is uncertain. This CDR3 contains 12 residues. Germline lookup yields CDR1 SGHNT and CDR2 YENEEA. The V gene lost 5 bases and the J gene lost 6 bases, with 7 bases spanning the gap.